This T cell receptor beta chain came from a study of PD-1 blockade in classical Hodgkin lymphoma. The CDR3 runs to 15 residues. The germline gives CDR1 SGHTS, CDR2 YDEGEE. V shed 3 bases and J shed 2 bases, with 12 bases lying between them. Clones were read by immunoSEQ multiplex PCR, and TCRdb kept only the in-frame ones, dropping some. This sample yields about 94,000 clones, of which 89% are seen a single time; around 10% belongs to the top ten. Autologous stem cell transplantation was followed by relapse in every patient, and brentuximab vedotin exposure varied. The receptor's source is a human donor with classical Hodgkin lymphoma. The V gene is TRBV5-8, the J gene TRBJ2-1; TRBD2 might be the D (6 bases). This specimen consisted of peripheral blood mononuclear cells (PBMCs), obtained before the second cycle of nivolumab. The CDR3 bases are TGTGCCAGCAGCTACAGCGGGTTAGCCTACAATGAGCAGTTCTTC. Translating it yields CASSYSGLAYNEQFF.